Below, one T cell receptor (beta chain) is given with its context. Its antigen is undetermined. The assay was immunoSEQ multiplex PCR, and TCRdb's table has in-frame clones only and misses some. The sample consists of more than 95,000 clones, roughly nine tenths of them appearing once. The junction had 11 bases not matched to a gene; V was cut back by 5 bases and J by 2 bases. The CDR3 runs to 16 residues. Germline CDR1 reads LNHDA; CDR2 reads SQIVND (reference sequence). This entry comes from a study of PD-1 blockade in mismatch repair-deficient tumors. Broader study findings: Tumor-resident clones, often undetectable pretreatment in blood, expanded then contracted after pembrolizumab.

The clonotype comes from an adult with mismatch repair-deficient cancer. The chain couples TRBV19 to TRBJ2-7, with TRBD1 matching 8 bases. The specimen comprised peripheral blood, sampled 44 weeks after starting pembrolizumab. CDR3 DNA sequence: TGTGCCAGTAGTCTACCCTCCGGGACAGGAGCCTACGAGCAGTACTTC. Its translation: CASSLPSGTGAYEQYF. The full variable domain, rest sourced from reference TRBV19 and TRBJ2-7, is DGGITQSPKYLFRKEGQNVTLSCEQNLNHDAMYWYRQDPGQGLRLIYYSQIVNDFQKGDIAEGYSVSREKKESFPLTVTSAQKNPTAFYLCASSLPSGTGAYEQYFGPGTRLTVT.